A selection of T cell receptor beta chains follows, all from one sample in a study of blood T cell repertoires in COVID-19. Data came from immunoSEQ multiplex PCR; TCRdb stores just in-frame clones and leaves some out. The sample holds more than 250,000 clones, around 86% seen once. The specimen sequenced was peripheral blood. All receptors come from a woman aged 50 to 60 with acute or convalescent COVID-19. The CDR3 runs from the conserved cysteine through the conserved F or W. Each record gives: V gene, clone size, D gene, J gene, CDR3 protein, CDR3 DNA. D genes are given only for firm matches. Only some rows state a clone size, as once, few, many or a class for expanded clones.

TRBV2	NA	TRBD1	TRBJ1-5	CASRGRTGDNQPQHF	TGTGCCAGCAGGGGACGGACAGGGGACAATCAGCCCCAGCATTTT
TRBV7-2	NA	NA	TRBJ1-2	CASSLVMSVYGYTF	TGTGCCAGCAGCTTAGTAATGTCGGTCTATGGCTACACCTTC
TRBV5-4	NA	TRBD1	TRBJ1-2	CASSLAGGKDYGYTF	TGTGCCAGCAGCTTGGCAGGGGGCAAGGACTATGGCTACACCTTC
TRBV18	NA	NA	TRBJ2-6	CASSPNPQGSSGANVLTF	TGTGCCAGCTCACCAAATCCACAGGGTTCCTCTGGGGCCAACGTCCTGACTTTC
TRBV29-1	NA	NA	TRBJ1-1	CSVIHRAEAFF	TGCAGCGTTATACACAGGGCTGAAGCTTTCTTT
TRBV28	NA	NA	TRBJ2-1	CASTNIIQGNEQFF	TGTGCCAGCACCAACATTATACAGGGAAATGAGCAGTTCTTC
TRBV28	NA	TRBD2	TRBJ2-1	CAMKGREGVPSGEQFF	TGTGCCATGAAGGGGCGGGAGGGCGTGCCGTCCGGTGAGCAGTTCTTC
TRBV7-9	NA	TRBD1	TRBJ1-1	CASRQDRVRSTEAFF	TGTGCCAGCAGACAAGACAGGGTGAGGAGCACTGAAGCTTTCTTT
TRBV5-1	NA	NA	TRBJ2-2	CASSLLGTTVTGELFF	TGCGCCAGCAGCTTGTTGGGCACCACGGTCACCGGGGAGCTGTTTTTT
TRBV5-4	NA	TRBD2	TRBJ2-1	CASSWRLTSGSHEQFF	TGTGCCAGCAGCTGGCGGTTAACTAGCGGGAGTCATGAGCAGTTCTTC
TRBV11-2	NA	NA	TRBJ2-5	CASGGWSGETQYF	TGTGCCAGCGGCGGATGGAGTGGGGAGACCCAGTACTTC
TRBV11-2	NA	TRBD2	TRBJ2-5	CASSHGLAGRGETQYF	TGTGCCAGCAGCCATGGACTAGCGGGACGGGGAGAGACCCAGTACTTC
TRBV29-1	NA	TRBD2	TRBJ2-7	CSVEEVSGISYEQYF	TGCAGCGTTGAGGAGGTTAGCGGGATCTCCTACGAGCAGTACTTC
TRBV6-5	once	TRBD2	TRBJ2-5	CASSYSSSGNQETQYF	TGTGCCAGCAGTTACTCGTCTAGCGGGAACCAAGAGACCCAGTACTTC
TRBV5-1	NA	TRBD1	TRBJ2-1	CASSIDRVGNEQFF	TGCGCCAGCAGCATCGACAGGGTTGGCAATGAGCAGTTCTTC
TRBV9	NA	TRBD1	TRBJ2-3	CASSGTGTGGADTQYF	TGTGCCAGCAGCGGGACCGGGACAGGGGGCGCAGATACGCAGTATTTT
TRBV5-1	once	NA	TRBJ2-7	CASSVDRSSYEQYF	TGCGCCAGCAGCGTCGATAGGAGCTCCTACGAGCAGTACTTC
TRBV19	NA	NA	TRBJ1-1	CASRDLPGDTEAFF	TGTGCCAGCCGAGACCTACCCGGGGACACTGAAGCTTTCTTT
TRBV24-1	NA	TRBD1	TRBJ2-5	CATSDPGQERQETQYF	TGTGCCACCAGTGATCCCGGACAGGAGAGACAAGAGACCCAGTACTTC
TRBV19	once	TRBD1	TRBJ1-1	CATRDRDTEAFF	TGTGCCACGAGGGACAGGGACACTGAAGCTTTCTTT
TRBV5-4	NA	NA	TRBJ2-5	CASSLSGKETQYF	TGTGCCAGCAGCTTGTCGGGGAAAGAGACCCAGTACTTC
TRBV19	NA	NA	TRBJ2-2	CASSIVWERGELFF	TGTGCCAGTAGTATAGTGTGGGAGAGGGGGGAGCTGTTTTTT
TRBV19	NA	TRBD1	TRBJ2-5	CASSITGGETQYF	TGTGCCAGTAGTATTACAGGGGGAGAGACCCAGTACTTC
TRBV19	once	TRBD2	TRBJ2-7	CASSTRTSGSGEQYF	TGTGCCAGTAGTACCAGGACTAGCGGGAGTGGAGAGCAGTACTTC
TRBV19	once	TRBD1	TRBJ2-1	CASSIPKRGPSSYNEQFF	TGTGCCAGTAGTATTCCCAAAAGGGGGCCTAGCTCCTACAATGAGCAGTTCTTC
TRBV3-1/TRBV3-2	NA	NA	TRBJ1-3	CASSHRVGNTIYF	TGTGCCAGCAGCCACAGGGTTGGAAACACCATATATTTT
TRBV11-2	NA	TRBD1	TRBJ2-7	CASSNYVFSPRDRRYEQYF	TGTGCCAGCAGCAATTATGTTTTTTCCCCGAGGGACAGGAGATACGAGCAGTACTTC
TRBV10-3	NA	NA	TRBJ1-1	CATLRGARDTEAFF	TGTGCCACCCTTCGCGGGGCGCGGGACACTGAAGCTTTCTTT
TRBV24-1	NA	TRBD1	TRBJ2-1	CATSDSLLGQGNEQFF	TGTGCCACCAGTGATTCCCTATTAGGACAGGGCAATGAGCAGTTCTTC
TRBV27	NA	NA	TRBJ1-3	CASRQTPLSGNTIYF	TGTGCCAGCAGACAGACACCCCTATCTGGAAACACCATATATTTT
TRBV19	NA	TRBD2	TRBJ2-1	CASSIGAGGPYEQFF	TGTGCCAGTAGTATAGGAGCGGGAGGGCCCTATGAGCAGTTCTTC
TRBV7-9	NA	TRBD2	TRBJ2-5	CASSLGSSGSMMETQYF	TGTGCCAGCAGCTTAGGATCTAGCGGGAGTATGATGGAGACCCAGTACTTC
TRBV3-1/TRBV3-2	NA	TRBD1	TRBJ2-4	CASSQDFGQGQNIQYF	TGTGCCAGCAGCCAAGATTTCGGACAGGGGCAAAACATTCAGTACTTC
TRBV4-3	NA	NA	TRBJ1-6	CARGGNNSPLHF	TGCGCCAGGGGGGGGAATAATTCACCCCTCCACTTT
TRBV18	NA	NA	TRBJ1-5	CASSPFESWPQHF	TGTGCCAGCTCACCATTTGAGTCTTGGCCCCAGCATTTT
TRBV7-9	NA	TRBD1	TRBJ1-4	CASSLWRLTGEKGKLFF	TGTGCCAGCAGCTTATGGCGCCTAACAGGGGAAAAAGGAAAACTGTTTTTT
TRBV5-8	NA	TRBD1	TRBJ1-5	CATRDRVDQPQHF	TGTGCCACCAGGGACAGGGTCGATCAGCCCCAGCATTTT
TRBV7-8	once	TRBD1	TRBJ1-4	CASSFRDRGEKLFF	TGTGCCAGCAGCTTCCGGGACAGGGGCGAAAAACTGTTTTTT
TRBV5-1	NA	TRBD2	TRBJ2-7	CASSYLAGGPYEQYF	TGCGCCAGCAGCTATTTAGCGGGAGGGCCCTACGAGCAGTACTTC
TRBV7-3	NA	NA	TRBJ2-3	CASSLSPVLTDTQYF	TGTGCCAGCAGCTTATCGCCTGTACTCACAGATACGCAGTATTTT
TRBV5-1	few	NA	TRBJ1-5	CASSLDGYNQPQHF	TGCGCCAGCAGCTTGGACGGTTACAATCAGCCCCAGCATTTT
TRBV21-1	NA	NA	TRBJ1-4	CASSRTDEKLFF	TGTGCCAGCAGCAGGACAGATGAAAAACTGTTTTTT
TRBV12-3/TRBV12-4	once	TRBD1	TRBJ2-7	CASSVGTAYEQYF	TGTGCCAGCAGTGTTGGGACAGCGTACGAGCAGTACTTC
TRBV5-4	NA	TRBD2	TRBJ2-7	CASSPGPSGRFHEQYF	TGTGCCAGCAGCCCCGGCCCCAGCGGGAGGTTCCACGAGCAGTACTTC
TRBV7-2	NA	NA	TRBJ2-3	CASSLPGSVDTQYF	TGTGCCAGCAGCTTACCCGGGAGTGTAGATACGCAGTATTTT
TRBV6-4	NA	TRBD2	TRBJ2-7	CASSDSIAWLAGYEQYF	TGTGCCAGCAGTGACTCGATAGCTTGGCTAGCGGGTTACGAGCAGTACTTC
TRBV7-7	NA	TRBD1	TRBJ2-2	CASSTQGAGELFF	TGTGCCAGCAGCACTCAGGGGGCCGGGGAGCTGTTTTTT
TRBV2	NA	NA	TRBJ1-6	CASSSSGANSPLHF	TGTGCCAGCAGTTCCTCAGGGGCAAATTCACCCCTCCACTTT
TRBV5-1	NA	TRBD1	TRBJ2-7	CASSLAGAGGEQYF	TGCGCCAGCAGCTTGGCCGGGGCAGGGGGCGAGCAGTACTTC
TRBV19	NA	TRBD1	TRBJ2-5	CASRGRQGGQETQYF	TGTGCCAGTAGAGGCCGACAGGGGGGCCAAGAGACCCAGTACTTC
TRBV19	NA	NA	TRBJ1-2	CASSISRLRQVYGYTF	TGTGCCAGTAGTATAAGTCGGTTGAGACAGGTATATGGCTACACCTTC
TRBV27	few	NA	TRBJ2-1	CASSPFGGGTRDEQFF	TGTGCCAGCAGCCCCTTTGGGGGAGGAACTCGCGATGAGCAGTTCTTC
TRBV24-1	NA	NA	TRBJ2-2	CATSAIDITGELFF	TGTGCCACCAGTGCCATAGACATCACCGGGGAGCTGTTTTTT
TRBV7-9	NA	NA	TRBJ2-1	CASSSESSYNEQFF	TGTGCCAGCAGCTCGGAGAGCTCCTACAATGAGCAGTTCTTC
TRBV20-1	NA	NA	TRBJ2-7	CSASLYEQYF	TGCAGTGCTAGTCTGTACGAGCAGTACTTC
TRBV24-1	NA	TRBD1	TRBJ2-1	CATSDPGQSYNEQFF	TGTGCCACCAGTGATCCGGGACAGTCCTACAATGAGCAGTTCTTC
TRBV27	NA	TRBD1	TRBJ2-7	CASSSPRDRGRGQYF	TGTGCCAGCAGTTCTCCCCGGGACAGGGGGCGCGGGCAGTACTTC
TRBV2	NA	TRBD1	TRBJ2-5	CASKTGGYQETQYF	TGTGCCAGCAAAACAGGGGGCTACCAAGAGACCCAGTACTTC
TRBV4-2	NA	TRBD2	TRBJ2-3	CASSQEGLAGTDTQYF	TGTGCCAGCAGCCAAGAAGGACTAGCGGGCACAGATACGCAGTATTTT